This TCR beta chain comes out of a study of blood T cell repertoires in COVID-19. Data came from immunoSEQ multiplex PCR; TCRdb stores just in-frame clones and leaves some out. The sample has roughly 250,000 clones; more than 75% are singletons. Participant age was about 18 to 89 years, and participants resided in fewer than 25 US areas. Trimming took off 6 bases at V and 1 base at J, with 14 bases between the two ends. Germline V gene lookup returns CDR1 KGHDR and CDR2 SFDVKD. The CDR3 length is 15 residues. This chain links TRBV24-1 with TRBJ2-5, with a weak D call TRBD2 (6 bases). The TCR was taken from a woman aged 40 to 49 with acute COVID-19. Input material: PBMCs or T cells enriched from blood (not recorded which). This chain's CDR3 is CATSFGGFGQETQYF. The CDR3 nucleotides are TGTGCCACCAGTTTCGGGGGATTCGGCCAAGAGACCCAGTACTTC.